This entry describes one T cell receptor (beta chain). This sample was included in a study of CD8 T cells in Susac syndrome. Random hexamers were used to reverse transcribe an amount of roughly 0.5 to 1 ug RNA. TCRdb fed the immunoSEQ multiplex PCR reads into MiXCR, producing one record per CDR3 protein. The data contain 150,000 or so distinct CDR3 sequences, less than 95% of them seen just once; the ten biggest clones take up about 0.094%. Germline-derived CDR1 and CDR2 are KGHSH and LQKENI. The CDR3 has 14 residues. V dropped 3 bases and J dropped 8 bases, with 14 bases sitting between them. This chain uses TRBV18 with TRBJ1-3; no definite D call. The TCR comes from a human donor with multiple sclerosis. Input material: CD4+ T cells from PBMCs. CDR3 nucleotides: TGTGCCAGCTCACCTTGGCGTAATTGGGACACCATATATTTT. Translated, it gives CASSPWRNWDTIYF.